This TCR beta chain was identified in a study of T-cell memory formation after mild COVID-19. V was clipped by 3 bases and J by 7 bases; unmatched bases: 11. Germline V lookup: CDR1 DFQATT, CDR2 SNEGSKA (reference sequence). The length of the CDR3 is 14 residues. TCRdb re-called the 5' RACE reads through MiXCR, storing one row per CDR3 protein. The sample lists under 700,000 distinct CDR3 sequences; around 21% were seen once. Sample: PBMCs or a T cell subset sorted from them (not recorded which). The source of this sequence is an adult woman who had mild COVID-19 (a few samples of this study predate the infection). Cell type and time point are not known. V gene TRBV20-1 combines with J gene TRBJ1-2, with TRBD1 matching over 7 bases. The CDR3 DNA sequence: TGCAGTGCTAGTGACAGGGCATCATTCTTTGGCTACACCTTC. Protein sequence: CSASDRASFFGYTF.